This is a list of T cell receptor beta chains from one sample in a study of post-analysis software for immune sequencing data. TCRdb fed the PCR reads into MiXCR, producing one record per CDR3 protein. The table includes around 710,000 distinct CDR3 sequences, more than 45% detected once. Sequenced material: blood. These receptors all stem from a girl between 5 and 17 years old with multiple sclerosis. Both conserved end residues are part of each CDR3. Each record gives: D gene, clone size, J gene, V gene, CDR3 DNA, CDR3 protein. The D gene is left open where the match is weak. Not all rows give a size; the values are once, few, many and, for expanded clones, a class.

D: .; size: many; J: TRBJ2-7; V: TRBV7-2; DNA: TGTGCCAGCAGCTTTGAGGCGCAGCGCGAGCAGTACTTC; CDR3: CASSFEAQREQYF
D: TRBD1; size: few; J: TRBJ1-6; V: TRBV6-6; DNA: TGTGCCAGCAGTTACGGGGGACAGGGCCGCTCACCCCTCCACTTT; CDR3: CASSYGGQGRSPLHF
D: .; size: many; J: TRBJ1-4; V: TRBV6-5; DNA: TGTGCCAGCAGTTACCTGTCGGCTTCGTTAGTTGAGGAACTGTTTTTT; CDR3: CASSYLSASLVEELFF
D: TRBD1; size: .; J: TRBJ1-5; V: TRBV28; DNA: TGTGCCAGCAGTTTCAGGGACAGAGATAATCAGCCCCAGCATTTT; CDR3: CASSFRDRDNQPQHF
D: TRBD1; size: .; J: TRBJ1-1; V: TRBV5-6; DNA: TGTGCCAGCAGCAAAGGGACAGGGGGCGTGGAGGCTTTCTTT; CDR3: CASSKGTGGVEAFF
D: TRBD1; size: few; J: TRBJ2-3; V: TRBV10-3; DNA: TGTGCCATCAAGGGGGCTTTTAGCACAGATACGCAGTATTTT; CDR3: CAIKGAFSTDTQYF
D: TRBD2; size: few; J: TRBJ2-4; V: TRBV4-2; DNA: TGTGCCAGCAGCCAATCCAGGACTAGCAATTTTGGAAACATTCAGTACTTC; CDR3: CASSQSRTSNFGNIQYF
D: .; size: once; J: TRBJ2-7; V: TRBV6-1; DNA: TGTGCCAGCAGTGAAGAGGGGCGGGCCTCCTACGAGCAGTACTTC; CDR3: CASSEEGRASYEQYF
D: TRBD2; size: few; J: TRBJ2-3; V: TRBV29-1; DNA: TGCAGCGTTGAAGATCCGGCTAGCGGGAGGGGCCCGCAGTATTTT; CDR3: CSVEDPASGRGPQYF
D: .; size: .; J: TRBJ2-5; V: TRBV28; DNA: TGTGCCAGCAGTTTGTGGACAAGGGAGGTGGAGACCCAGTACTTC; CDR3: CASSLWTREVETQYF
D: .; size: .; J: TRBJ2-5; V: TRBV6-5; DNA: TGTGCCAGCAGTTACGTCACAGGTGCAGAGACCCAGTACTTC; CDR3: CASSYVTGAETQYF
D: .; size: once; J: TRBJ2-5; V: TRBV5-1; DNA: TGCGCCAGCAGCTTAGGGCTAGCCTGGGAGACCCAGTACTTC; CDR3: CASSLGLAWETQYF
D: .; size: .; J: TRBJ2-1; V: TRBV6-6; DNA: TGTGCCAGCGTGGATTCATACTCCTACAATGAGCAGTTCTTC; CDR3: CASVDSYSYNEQFF
D: .; size: .; J: TRBJ1-6; V: TRBV12-3/TRBV12-4; DNA: TGTGCCAGCAGTTTAAAGACAGTTGATAATTCACCCCTCCACTTT; CDR3: CASSLKTVDNSPLHF
D: TRBD1; size: .; J: TRBJ1-4; V: TRBV9; DNA: TGTGCCAGCAGTACAGGGGGTGAGGAAAAACTGTTTTTT; CDR3: CASSTGGEEKLFF
D: .; size: .; J: TRBJ1-4; V: TRBV12-3/TRBV12-4; DNA: TGTGCCAGCAGTTCAGGACTGACAACTAATGAAAAACGGTTTTTT; CDR3: CASSSGLTTNEKRFF
D: .; size: .; J: TRBJ2-5; V: TRBV20-1; DNA: TGCAGTGCAATGGGGGGCGGGGAAGAGACCCAGTACTTC; CDR3: CSAMGGGEETQYF